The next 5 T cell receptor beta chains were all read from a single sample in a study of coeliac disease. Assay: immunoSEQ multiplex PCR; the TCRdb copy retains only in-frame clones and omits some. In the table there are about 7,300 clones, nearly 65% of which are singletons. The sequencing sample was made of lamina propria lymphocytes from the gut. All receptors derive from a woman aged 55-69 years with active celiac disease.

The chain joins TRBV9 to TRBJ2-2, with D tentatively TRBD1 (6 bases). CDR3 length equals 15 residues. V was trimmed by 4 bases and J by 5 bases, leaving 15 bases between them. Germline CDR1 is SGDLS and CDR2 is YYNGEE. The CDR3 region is CASSQNRVGTGELFF. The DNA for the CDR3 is TGTGCCAGCAGCCAAAACAGGGTTGGAACCGGGGAGCTGTTTTTT.

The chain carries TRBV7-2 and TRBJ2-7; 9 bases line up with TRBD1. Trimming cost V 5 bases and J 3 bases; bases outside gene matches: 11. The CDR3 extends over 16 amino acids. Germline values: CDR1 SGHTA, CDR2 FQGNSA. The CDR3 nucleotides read TGTGCCAGCAGCCCTATCCGGGACAGGGTCCTCTACGAGCAGTACTTC. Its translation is CASSPIRDRVLYEQYF. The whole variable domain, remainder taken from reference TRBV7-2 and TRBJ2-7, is GAGVSQSPSNKVTEKGKDVELRCDPISGHTALYWYRQSLGQGLEFLIYFQGNSAPDKSGLPSDRFSAERTGGSVSTLTIQRTQQEDSAVYLCASSPIRDRVLYEQYFGPGTRLTVT.

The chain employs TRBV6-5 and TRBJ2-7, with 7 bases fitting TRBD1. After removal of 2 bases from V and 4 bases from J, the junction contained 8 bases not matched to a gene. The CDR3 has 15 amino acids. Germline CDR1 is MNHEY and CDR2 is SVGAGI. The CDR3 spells CASSYRDSSFYEQYF. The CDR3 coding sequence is TGTGCCAGCAGTTACCGGGACAGCAGTTTTTACGAGCAGTACTTC.

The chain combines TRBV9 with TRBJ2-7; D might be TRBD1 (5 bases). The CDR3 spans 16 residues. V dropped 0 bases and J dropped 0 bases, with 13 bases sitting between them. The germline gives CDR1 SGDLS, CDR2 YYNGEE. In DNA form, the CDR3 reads TGTGCCAGCAGCGTAGGGGCAGGGAAGGGCTCCTACGAGCAGTACTTC. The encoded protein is CASSVGAGKGSYEQYF.

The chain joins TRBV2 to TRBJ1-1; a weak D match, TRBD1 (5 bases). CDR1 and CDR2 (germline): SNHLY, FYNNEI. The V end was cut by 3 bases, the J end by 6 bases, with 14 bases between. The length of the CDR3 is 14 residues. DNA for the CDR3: TGTGCCAGCAGTGAGGGGCGGTTACGTGCTGAAGCTTTCTTT. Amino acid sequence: CASSEGRLRAEAFF.